One sample yielded the 16 T cell receptor beta chains listed below, sequenced in a study of molecular identifiers for immune sequencing clone quantification. One entry per CDR3 protein results from TCRdb running MiXCR on the PCR reads. In the table there are hundreds of thousands of distinct CDR3 sequences, about 21% of which are singletons. The sample comprised naive CD8+ T cells from blood, with Jurkat cell RNA spiked in. Subset defined: FACS-sorted CD8+CD4-CCR7+CD45RA+ naive T cells. Every receptor here comes from a human donor in good health. Some libraries in this study had Jurkat cell RNA spiked in.

The rearrangement joins TRBV27 to TRBJ2-7, with D possibly being TRBD2 (6 bases). The CDR3 runs 12 residues. From germline, CDR1 is MNHEY and CDR2 SMNVEV (reference sequence). Trimming took 5 bases from V and 5 from J, leaving 10 bases between them. CDR3 sequence (DNA): TGTGCCAGCAGTCGGGGGTCGGACGAGCAGTACTTC. It translates to CASSRGSDEQYF.

On this clonotype itself: Being one base from a much bigger clone, this may be a read error. The V call is TRBV30, the J call TRBJ2-7; TRBD2 is a possible D gene (5 bases). The CDR3 totals 12 residues. Between the trimmed V and J ends, which lost 0 bases and 13 bases, there was a span of 16 bases. Germline CDR1 reads GTSNPN; CDR2 reads SVGIG (reference sequence). CDR3 coding DNA: TGTGCCTGGAGTGTTACGGAGGCCACCTTTTACTTC. It is translated as CAWSVTEATFYF.

This clonotype has a count of ten or more. V is TRBV6-5 and J is TRBJ2-7; 9 positions agree with TRBD1. Trimming removed 0 bases from V and 3 bases from J; junction bases left unmatched: 3. The germline V gene has CDR1 MNHEY and CDR2 SVGAGI. This CDR3 is built from 15 residues. The CDR3 protein is CASSYSTGGVYEQYF. The DNA for the CDR3 is TGTGCCAGCAGTTACTCGACAGGGGGGGTCTACGAGCAGTACTTC.

This clonotype has a count of ten or more. This chain connects TRBV13 to TRBJ2-7; D is perhaps TRBD1 (6 bases). The CDR3 length is 14 residues. V lost 4 bases, J lost 3 bases, and 13 bases lay in between. Germline assignment: CDR1 PRHDT and CDR2 FYEKMQ (reference sequence). CDR3 in amino acids: CASSSGDKYYEQYF. CDR3 sequence (DNA): TGTGCCAGCAGCTCCGGGGACAAGTACTACGAGCAGTACTTC.

The chain joins TRBV28 to TRBJ2-7; D is possibly TRBD2 (6 bases). The ends were cut back, 7 bases at V and 3 bases at J, with 19 bases in the middle. Germline V gives CDR1 MDHEN, CDR2 SYDVKM. The CDR3 is 15 residues long. CDR3 in DNA: TGTGCCAGCACCGAACGACTAGATCGTAGCTACGAGCAGTACTTC. Protein product: CASTERLDRSYEQYF.

This clonotype was counted many times. The V gene is TRBV12-3 or TRBV12-4, the J gene TRBJ2-5, with 8 bases fitting TRBD2. Germline trimming cut 3 bases from V and 3 bases from J; bases unmatched to any gene: 6. The CDR3 sequence is 15 residues long. CDR3 sequence: CASSFSAGDKETQYF. CDR3 nucleotides: TGTGCCAGCAGTTTTTCAGCGGGGGATAAAGAGACCCAGTACTTC.

This clonotype was counted many times. V is TRBV27 and J is TRBJ1-1, with no clear D. Between the trimmed V and J ends, which lost 6 bases and 7 bases, there was a span of 9 bases. CDR3 length equals 11 residues. Germline values: CDR1 MNHEY, CDR2 SMNVEV (reference sequence). The CDR3 region is CASRTGIEAFF. In DNA form, the CDR3 reads TGTGCCAGCAGAACGGGGATTGAAGCTTTCTTT.

In its sample, this clonotype was seen once. A much larger clone lies a single base off, so this may be a read error. The chain has TRBV6-5 and TRBJ2-3; the match to TRBD2 covers 9 bases. Germline V gene data show CDR1 as MNHEY and CDR2 as SVGAGI. The CDR3 has 13 amino acids. With 8 bases clipped from V and 4 bases from J, the junction kept 4 bases outside the gene matches. The CDR3 reads CASCGRDADTQYF. Here the CDR3 DNA reads TGTGCCAGCTGCGGGAGGGACGCAGATACGCAGTATTTT.

Points on this clonotype: This sequence may be a read error, since a much larger clone differs from it by one base. The CDR3 coding sequence is TGTGCGGGGAGCGGCTCTGGAAACACCACATATTTT. Translated, it gives CAGSGSGNTTYF. The V call is TRBV5-3, the J call TRBJ1-3; D is uncertain. TRBV5-3 is recorded as an ORF, its role being uncertain. This CDR3 spans 12 amino acids.

The V gene is TRBV30, the J gene TRBJ2-7; tentative D call: TRBD1 (6 bases). The CDR3 is 12 residues long. Germline V gene sequence: CDR1 GTSNPN, CDR2 SVGIG (reference sequence). Between the trimmed V and J ends, which lost 5 bases and 2 bases, there was a span of 10 bases. As DNA, the CDR3 is TGTGCCTGGGGCAGGGGCGCCTACGAGCAGTACTTC. Protein sequence: CAWGRGAYEQYF.

As regards this clonotype: A much larger clone is a single base away; this may be a read error. J is TRBJ2-3 and V is TRBV19; D is perhaps TRBD1 (6 bases). V was cut by 11 bases and J by 3 bases, with 18 bases left in between. CDR3 length: 14 amino acids. Looked up from germline, CDR1 is LNHDA and CDR2 is SQIVND (reference sequence). CDR3 loop: CAGEQGYGTDTQYF. In DNA form, the CDR3 reads TGTGCCGGCGAACAGGGATATGGTACAGATACGCAGTATTTT.

Notes on this clonotype: With a much larger clone just one base away, this may be a read error. The chain combines TRBV7-9 with TRBJ2-1; the D gene is possibly TRBD1 (6 bases). The CDR3 runs to 11 residues. Germline CDR1 reads SEHNR; CDR2 reads FQNEAQ (reference sequence). CDR3 DNA sequence: TGTGCCAGCAAACCAGGGGATGAGCAGCTCTTC. It yields the protein CASKPGDEQLF. The full variable domain, rest sourced from reference TRBV7-9 and TRBJ2-1, is DTGVSQNPRHKITKRGQNVTFRCDPISEHNRLYWYRQTLGQGPEFLTYFQNEAQLEKSRLLSDRFSAERPKGSFSTLEIQRTEQGDSAMYLCASKPGDEQLFGPGTRLTVL.

This clonotype was detected many times. The V and J genes are TRBV28 and TRBJ2-6, with no clear D. The CDR3 length is 13 residues. Germline V lookup: CDR1 MDHEN, CDR2 SYDVKM. V lost 7 bases to trimming and J lost 0 bases, with 4 bases between them. The CDR3 here is CASKSSGANVLTF. CDR3 nucleotides: TGTGCCAGCAAATCCTCTGGGGCCAACGTCCTGACTTTC.

On this clonotype itself: Sequence at one end of the junction differs from germline and may be a read error. The rearrangement uses TRBV5-1 and TRBJ1-1, with D perhaps TRBD1 (6 bases). Germline CDR1 reads SGHRS; CDR2 reads YFSETQ. The CDR3 runs 14 residues. CDR3 residues: CASRPGDMNTEALF. CDR3 in DNA: TGCGCCAGCAGGCCGGGGGACATGAACACTGAAGCTCTCTTT.

In the case of this clonotype: A much more abundant neighbour one base away suggests this may be a read error. V gene TRBV11-2 combines with J gene TRBJ2-7; D is unresolved. Germline V lookup: CDR1 SGHAT, CDR2 FQNNGV. V lost 5 bases and J lost 7, with 12 bases in between. The CDR3 has 12 residues. As DNA, the CDR3 is TGTGCCAGCAGCAGTCTAGTGAATGAGCAGTACTTC. It codes for CASSSLVNEQYF.

This clonotype occurred a few times. This sequence may be a read error, since a much larger clone differs from it by one base. The conserved final phenylalanine or tryptophan is absent from the CDR3, which likely points to a read error. The genes are TRBV7-3 and TRBJ2-3; 11 bases match TRBD2. Trimming at V came to 0 bases and at J to 2 bases, leaving 7 bases not matched to a gene. The CDR3 is 18 residues long. Germline CDR1 and CDR2: SGHTA and FQGTGA. The CDR3 coding sequence is TGTGCCAGCAGCTTAACGTTCGGGACTAGCGGTCTCACAGATACGCAGTATTCT. Translating it yields CASSLTFGTSGLTDTQYS.